This TCR beta chain comes out of a study of blood T cell repertoires in COVID-19. For the study at large: Material from acute and convalescent COVID-19 was sourced from the United States, Italy and Spain. Sample material is recorded as cDNA or gDNA derived from T cells, B-cell-depleted T cells, or PBMCs.

Germline assignment: CDR1 ENHRY and CDR2 SYGVKD. The CDR3 has 13 residues. Trimming removed 5 bases from V and 6 bases from J, with 11 bases in between. As originally analysed: Estimates of nucleated cell counts were drawn from the amplification of reference gene primers. Profiled with immunoSEQ multiplex PCR; TCRdb holds only in-frame clones, not every one. V and J calls and clone size follow that table, whereas D and trimming were derived from the DNA. In the table there are about 130,000 clones, about nine tenths of which are singletons. The chain recombines TRBV10-3 with TRBJ1-5; tentatively, D is TRBD1 (6 bases). The sample taken for sequencing was peripheral blood. The sequence derives from a man aged 50 or older with active COVID-19. CDR3 nucleotides: TGTGCCATCAGTCCCGACAGGCGTCAGCCCCAGCATTTT. Amino acids: CAISPDRRQPQHF.